The T cell receptor (beta chain) under discussion was sequenced for a study of blood T cell repertoires in COVID-19. Study details: The samples span acute and convalescent COVID-19 from the United States, Italy and Spain.

Under the authors' procedure: Amplification of reference gene primers provided the estimated nucleated cell counts. TCRdb's table, derived via immunoSEQ multiplex PCR, lists solely in-frame clones and lacks some. V and J calls and clone size are as listed in that table; D and trimming were resolved from the DNA. This table has under 350,000 clones, approximately 86% appearing once. The sample holds one count of this clone. V was pared by 4 bases and J by 9 bases, with 9 bases between. CDR3 size: 12 residues. Germline-derived CDR1 and CDR2 are MDHEN and SYDVKM. V and J are TRBV28 and TRBJ2-2; D is unclear. The TCR sequence derives from a woman younger than 30 who had recovered from COVID-19. Material: PBMCs or T cells enriched from blood (not recorded which). The CDR3 sequence: CASSSPTRELFF. In nucleotides, the CDR3 is TGTGCCAGCAGTTCACCGACACGGGAGCTGTTTTTT.